The present T cell receptor (beta chain) was sequenced within a study of cytomegalovirus exposure and HLA in healthy donors. Germline-derived CDR1 and CDR2 are MNHEY and SMNVEV (reference sequence). V was pared by 2 bases and J by 1 base, with 3 bases of the junction left unmatched. This CDR3 is 15 amino acids long. PCR used 60 Vbeta primers and 13 Jbeta primers. The method was immunoSEQ multiplex PCR; TCRdb's version includes in-frame clones alone and lacks a portion of them. The sample lists 90,000 to 130,000 clones, roughly two thirds occurring once. About this clone itself: Its antigen remains unknown.

Findings and limits, study-wide: Later analysis identified a missense DCLRE1C variant that was linked to TCR beta V- and J-gene trimming. HLA alleles were associated with 18,000 or so TCR beta sequences in a later analysis at 0.05 false discovery rate. Most CMV-associated TCR beta chains were later found to appear HLA-restricted.

The chain is built from TRBV27 and TRBJ2-3; the match to TRBD1 covers 7 bases. This receptor was obtained from a woman aged 25 to 45 in good health and CMV-seronegative. The sequencing sample was made of PBMCs. The CDR3 protein is CASSLKGARTDTQYF. In nucleotides, the CDR3 is TGTGCCAGCAGTTTAAAGGGGGCGCGCACAGATACGCAGTATTTT.